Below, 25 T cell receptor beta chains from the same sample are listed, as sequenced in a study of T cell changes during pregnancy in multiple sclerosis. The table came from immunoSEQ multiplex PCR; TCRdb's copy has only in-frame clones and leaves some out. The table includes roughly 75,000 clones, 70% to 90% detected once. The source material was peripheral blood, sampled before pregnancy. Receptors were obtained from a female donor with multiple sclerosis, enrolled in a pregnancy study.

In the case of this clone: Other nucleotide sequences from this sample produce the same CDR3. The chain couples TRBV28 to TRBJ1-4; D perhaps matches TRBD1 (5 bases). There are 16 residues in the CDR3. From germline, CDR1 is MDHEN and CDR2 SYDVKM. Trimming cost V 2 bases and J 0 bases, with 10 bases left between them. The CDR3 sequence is CASSLVGHTTNEKLFF. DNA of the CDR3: TGTGCCAGCAGTTTAGTGGGGCACACAACTAATGAAAAACTGTTTTTT.

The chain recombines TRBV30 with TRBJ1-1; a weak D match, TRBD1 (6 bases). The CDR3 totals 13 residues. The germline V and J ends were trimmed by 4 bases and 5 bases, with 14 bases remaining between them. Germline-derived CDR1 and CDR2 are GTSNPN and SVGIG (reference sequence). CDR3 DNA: TGTGCCTGGAAGAAACAGGGTTTGACTGAAGCTTTCTTT. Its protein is CAWKKQGLTEAFF.

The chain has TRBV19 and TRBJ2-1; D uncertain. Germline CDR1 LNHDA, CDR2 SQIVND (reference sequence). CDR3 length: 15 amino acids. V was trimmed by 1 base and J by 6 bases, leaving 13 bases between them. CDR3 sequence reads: CASSIAPGSVNEQFF. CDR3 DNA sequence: TGTGCCAGTAGTATAGCCCCAGGTTCCGTCAATGAGCAGTTCTTC.

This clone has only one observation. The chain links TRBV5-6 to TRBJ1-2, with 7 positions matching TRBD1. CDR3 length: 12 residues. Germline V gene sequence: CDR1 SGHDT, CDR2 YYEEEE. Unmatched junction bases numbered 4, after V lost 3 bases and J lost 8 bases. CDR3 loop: CASSYRGAGYTF. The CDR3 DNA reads TGTGCCAGCAGCTACAGGGGAGCAGGCTACACCTTC. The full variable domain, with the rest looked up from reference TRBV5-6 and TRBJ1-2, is DAGVTQSPTHLIKTRGQQVTLRCSPKSGHDTVSWYQQALGQGPQFIFQYYEEEERQRGNFPDRFSGHQFPNYSSELNVNALLLGDSALYLCASSYRGAGYTFGSGTRLTVV.

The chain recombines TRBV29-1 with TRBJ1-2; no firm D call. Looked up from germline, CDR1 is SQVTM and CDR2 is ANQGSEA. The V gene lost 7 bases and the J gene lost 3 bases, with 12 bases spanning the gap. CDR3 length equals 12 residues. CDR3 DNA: TGCAGCGCCGGAGCCCCCTACTATGGCTACACCTTC. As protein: CSAGAPYYGYTF.

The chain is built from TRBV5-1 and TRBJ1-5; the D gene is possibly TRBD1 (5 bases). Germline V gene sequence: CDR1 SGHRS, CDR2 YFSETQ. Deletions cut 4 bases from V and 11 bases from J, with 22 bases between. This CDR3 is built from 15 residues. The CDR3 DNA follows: TGCGCCAGCAGCCCGACCGAGGACATTGCCGGAGCCCAGCATTTT. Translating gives CASSPTEDIAGAQHF.

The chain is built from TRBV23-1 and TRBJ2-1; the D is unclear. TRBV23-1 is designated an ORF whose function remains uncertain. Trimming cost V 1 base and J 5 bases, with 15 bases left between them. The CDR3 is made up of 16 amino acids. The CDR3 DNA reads TGCGCCAGCAGTCAATTCCCCTTATACAGACACAATGAGCAGTTCTTC. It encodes CASSQFPLYRHNEQFF.

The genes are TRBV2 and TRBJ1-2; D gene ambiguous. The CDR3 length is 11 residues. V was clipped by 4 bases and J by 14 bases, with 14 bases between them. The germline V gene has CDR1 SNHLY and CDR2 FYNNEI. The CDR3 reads CASSVGEGWTF. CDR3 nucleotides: TGTGCCAGCAGTGTGGGTGAGGGATGGACCTTC. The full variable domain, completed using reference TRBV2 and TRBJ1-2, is EPEVTQTPSHQVTQMGQEVILRCVPISNHLYFYWYRQILGQKVEFLVSFYNNEISEKSEIFDDQFSVERPDGSNFTLKIRSTKLEDSAMYFCASSVGEGWTFGSGTRLTVV.

The CDR3 DNA reads as TGTGCCAGTAGTTACGGACAGGGCGGCCTCTATGGCTACACCTTC. This encodes CASSYGQGGLYGYTF. The chain recombines TRBV19 with TRBJ1-2, with 8 bases aligning to TRBD1. After removal of 5 bases from V and 4 bases from J, the junction contained 9 bases not matched to a gene. The CDR3 is 15 residues long. CDR1 is LNHDA, CDR2 SQIVND, per germline (reference sequence).

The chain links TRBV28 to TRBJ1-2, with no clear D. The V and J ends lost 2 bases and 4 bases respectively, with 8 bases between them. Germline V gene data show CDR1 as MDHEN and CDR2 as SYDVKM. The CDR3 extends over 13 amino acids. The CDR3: CASSLQAPYGYTF. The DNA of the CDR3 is TGTGCCAGCAGTTTACAGGCCCCCTATGGCTACACCTTC.

The CDR3 DNA follows: TGCGCCAGCAGTCAAGGGCTGCCGGGGGGCTACACCTTC. It specifies CASSQGLPGGYTF. This chain uses TRBV23-1 with TRBJ1-2; D not certain. TRBV23-1 belongs to the ORF category, with a function that is uncertain. The CDR3 runs 13 residues. The V end lost 2 bases, the J end lost 8 bases, and 12 bases lay between the germline ends.

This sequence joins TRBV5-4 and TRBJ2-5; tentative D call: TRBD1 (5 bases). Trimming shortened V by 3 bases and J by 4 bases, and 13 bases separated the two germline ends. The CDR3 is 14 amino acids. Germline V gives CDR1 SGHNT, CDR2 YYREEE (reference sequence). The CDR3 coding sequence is TGTGCCAGCAGCTACAAGGGGCGAGGAGAGACCCAGTACTTC. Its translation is CASSYKGRGETQYF.

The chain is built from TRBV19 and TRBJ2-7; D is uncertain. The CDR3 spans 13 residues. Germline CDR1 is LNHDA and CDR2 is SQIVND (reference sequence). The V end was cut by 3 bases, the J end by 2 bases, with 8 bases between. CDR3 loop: CASSMAHTYEQYF. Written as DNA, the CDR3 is TGTGCCAGTAGTATGGCTCATACCTACGAGCAGTACTTC.

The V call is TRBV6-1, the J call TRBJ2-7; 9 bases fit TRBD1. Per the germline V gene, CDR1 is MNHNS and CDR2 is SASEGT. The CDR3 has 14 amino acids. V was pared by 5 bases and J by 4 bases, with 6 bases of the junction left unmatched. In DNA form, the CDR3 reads TGTGCCAGCAGTCTTTGGACAGGGGAGTACGAGCAGTACTTC. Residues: CASSLWTGEYEQYF.

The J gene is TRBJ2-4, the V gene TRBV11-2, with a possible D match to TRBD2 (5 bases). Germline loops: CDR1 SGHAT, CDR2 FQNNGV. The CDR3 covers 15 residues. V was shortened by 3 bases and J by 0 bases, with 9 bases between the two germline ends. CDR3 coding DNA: TGTGCCAGCAGCTTTTCCGGGGTAGCCAAAAACATTCAGTACTTC. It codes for CASSFSGVAKNIQYF.

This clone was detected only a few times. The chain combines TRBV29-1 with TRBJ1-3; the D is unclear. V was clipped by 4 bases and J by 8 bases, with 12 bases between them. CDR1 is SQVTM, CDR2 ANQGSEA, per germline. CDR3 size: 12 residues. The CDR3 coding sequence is TGCAGCGTTGGGTGGTCGGTGGACACCATATATTTT. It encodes CSVGWSVDTIYF.

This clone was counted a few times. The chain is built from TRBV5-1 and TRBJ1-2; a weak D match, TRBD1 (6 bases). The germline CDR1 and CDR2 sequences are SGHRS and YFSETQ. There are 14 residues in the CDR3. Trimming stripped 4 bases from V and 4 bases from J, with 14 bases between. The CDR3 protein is CASSPVAGAYGYTF. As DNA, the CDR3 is TGCGCCAGCAGCCCGGTGGCAGGGGCCTATGGCTACACCTTC.

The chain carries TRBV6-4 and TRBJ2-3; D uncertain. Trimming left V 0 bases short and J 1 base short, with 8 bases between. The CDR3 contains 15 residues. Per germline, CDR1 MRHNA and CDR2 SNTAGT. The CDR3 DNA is TGTGCCAGCAGTGACTCGCCAGGCGGCACAGATACGCAGTATTTT. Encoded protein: CASSDSPGGTDTQYF.

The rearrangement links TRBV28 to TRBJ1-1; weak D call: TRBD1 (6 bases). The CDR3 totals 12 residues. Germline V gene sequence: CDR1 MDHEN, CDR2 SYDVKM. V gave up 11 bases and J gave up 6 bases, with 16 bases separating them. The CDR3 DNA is TGTGCCTGTGTCGGGGGGACACCTGAAGCTTTCTTT. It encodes CACVGGTPEAFF. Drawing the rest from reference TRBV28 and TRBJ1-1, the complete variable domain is DVKVTQSSRYLVKRTGEKVFLECVQDMDHENMFWYRQDPGLGLRLIYFSYDVKMKEKGDIPEGYSVSREKKERFSLILESASTNQTSMYLCACVGGTPEAFFGQGTRLTVV.

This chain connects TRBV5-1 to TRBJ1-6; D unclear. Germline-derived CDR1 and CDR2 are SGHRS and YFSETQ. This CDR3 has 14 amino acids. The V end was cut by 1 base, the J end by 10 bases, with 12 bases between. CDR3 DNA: TGCGCCAGCAGCTTGTTCGACGGGAACTCACCCCTCCACTTT. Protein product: CASSLFDGNSPLHF.

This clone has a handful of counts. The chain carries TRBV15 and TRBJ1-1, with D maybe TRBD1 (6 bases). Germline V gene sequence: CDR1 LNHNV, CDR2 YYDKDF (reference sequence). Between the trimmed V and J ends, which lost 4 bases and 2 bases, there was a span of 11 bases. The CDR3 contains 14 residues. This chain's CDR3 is CATSTGEGNTEAFF. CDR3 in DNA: TGTGCCACCAGCACAGGGGAGGGAAACACTGAAGCTTTCTTT.

In DNA form, the CDR3 reads TGTGCCAGTAGGGGACAGAACTCTGGAAACACCATATATTTT. It is translated as CASRGQNSGNTIYF. The genes are TRBV19 and TRBJ1-3, with 7 bases identical to TRBD1. The germline CDR1 and CDR2 sequences are LNHDA and SQIVND (reference sequence). The CDR3 has 14 amino acids. V lost 6 bases to trimming and J lost 0 bases; unmatched junction nucleotides: 2.

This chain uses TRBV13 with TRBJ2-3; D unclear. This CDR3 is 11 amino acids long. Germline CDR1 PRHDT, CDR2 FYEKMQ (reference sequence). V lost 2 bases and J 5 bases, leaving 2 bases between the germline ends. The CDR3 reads CASSLQDTQYF. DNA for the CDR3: TGTGCCAGCAGCTTACAAGATACGCAGTATTTT. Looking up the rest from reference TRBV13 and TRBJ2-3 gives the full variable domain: AAGVIQSPRHLIKEKRETATLKCYPIPRHDTVYWYQQGPGQDPQFLISFYEKMQSDKGSIPDRFSAQQFSDYHSELNMSSLELGDSALYFCASSLQDTQYFGPGTRLTVL.

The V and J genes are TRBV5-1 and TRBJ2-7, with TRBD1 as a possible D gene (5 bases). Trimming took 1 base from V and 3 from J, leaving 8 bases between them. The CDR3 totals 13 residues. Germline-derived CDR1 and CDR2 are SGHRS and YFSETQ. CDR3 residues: CASSLRGDYEQYF. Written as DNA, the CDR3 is TGCGCCAGCAGCTTGAGGGGCGACTACGAGCAGTACTTC.

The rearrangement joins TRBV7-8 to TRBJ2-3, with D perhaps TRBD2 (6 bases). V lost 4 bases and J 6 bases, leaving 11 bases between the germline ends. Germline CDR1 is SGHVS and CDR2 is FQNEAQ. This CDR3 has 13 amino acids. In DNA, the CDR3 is TGTGCCAGCAGCTCACGGGGGTGGGATACGCAGTATTTT. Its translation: CASSSRGWDTQYF.